The T cell receptor (beta chain) described here comes from a study of cytomegalovirus exposure and HLA in healthy donors. For the study at large: The 90 to 150 validation repertoires were produced on the same platform as the approximately 670 repertoires of the first cohort. This was reported in a later analysis.

Overall study findings and caveats: In a later analysis, first-cohort TCR clusters were found to tend to co-occur in the 100 to 150 validation repertoires. In vitro experiments confirmed that three CMV-associated chains were specific for CMV antigens.

This clone was detected only once. Antigen specificity is unknown. V lost 7 bases and J lost 2, with 12 bases in between. The germline CDR1 and CDR2 sequences are MGHDK and SYGVNS. The CDR3 totals 14 residues. The repertoire was sequenced with immunoSEQ multiplex PCR; TCRdb's copy has only in-frame clones and lacks some. The repertoire includes 150,000 to 200,000 clones, about 86% of them detected once, and about 1.5% sits in the top ten. The V call is TRBV25-1, the J call TRBJ1-3, with D uncertain. This TCR came from a woman aged 25 to 39 in good health and CMV-seronegative. Sequencing was performed on PBMCs. The CDR3 here is CASTPDYPGNTIYF. As DNA, the CDR3 is TGTGCCAGCACGCCAGACTATCCTGGAAACACCATATATTTT.